The rows below give T cell receptor beta chains drawn from one sample of a study of blood T cell repertoires in COVID-19. Sequenced by immunoSEQ multiplex PCR; TCRdb stores in-frame clones only, minus some. The sample consists of more than 150,000 clones, 80% of them appearing once. Sequencing used PBMCs or T cells enriched from blood (not recorded which). These receptor sequences come from a man aged 55 to 70 who had been exposed to COVID-19. CDR3s include the opening cysteine and the closing phenylalanine or tryptophan. A D gene is named only where the DNA matches it firmly. A row's size may be missing; if present it is once, few, many or a size class.

d_gene: NA
len: 15
j_gene: TRBJ1-1
abundance: NA
v_gene: TRBV5-4
CDR3aa: CASSLGLGARTEAFF
CDR3nt: TGTGCCAGCAGCTTGGGACTGGGGGCTCGTACTGAAGCTTTCTTT

d_gene: TRBD1
len: 15
j_gene: TRBJ1-4
abundance: NA
v_gene: TRBV9
CDR3aa: CASSGQGVTNEKLFF
CDR3nt: TGTGCCAGCAGTGGACAGGGGGTTACTAATGAAAAACTGTTTTTT

d_gene: TRBD2
len: 16
j_gene: TRBJ2-7
abundance: NA
v_gene: TRBV27
CDR3aa: CASSRFGTSGRYEQYF
CDR3nt: TGTGCCAGCAGTCGATTTGGGACTAGCGGGAGATACGAGCAGTACTTC

d_gene: NA
len: 11
j_gene: TRBJ2-7
abundance: NA
v_gene: TRBV30
CDR3aa: CAWGATYEQYF
CDR3nt: TGTGCCTGGGGCGCTACCTACGAGCAGTACTTC

d_gene: TRBD1
len: 15
j_gene: TRBJ2-7
abundance: once
v_gene: TRBV3-1/TRBV3-2
CDR3aa: CASSPGGQGIGEQYF
CDR3nt: TGTGCCAGCAGCCCCGGGGGACAGGGGATAGGGGAGCAGTACTTC

d_gene: TRBD1
len: 15
j_gene: TRBJ1-5
abundance: NA
v_gene: TRBV19
CDR3aa: CASRWAGGSNQPQHF
CDR3nt: TGTGCCAGTAGATGGGCAGGGGGGAGCAATCAGCCCCAGCATTTT

d_gene: TRBD1
len: 15
j_gene: TRBJ1-2
abundance: few
v_gene: TRBV9
CDR3aa: CASSVGTGANYGYTF
CDR3nt: TGTGCCAGCAGCGTAGGGACAGGCGCTAACTATGGCTACACCTTC

d_gene: TRBD1
len: 14
j_gene: TRBJ2-3
abundance: NA
v_gene: TRBV5-8
CDR3aa: CASSLDRGTDTQYF
CDR3nt: TGTGCCAGCAGCTTAGACAGGGGTACAGATACGCAGTATTTT

d_gene: TRBD2
len: 15
j_gene: TRBJ2-1
abundance: NA
v_gene: TRBV18
CDR3aa: CASSPPSGEYNEQFF
CDR3nt: TGTGCCAGCTCACCACCTAGCGGGGAATACAATGAGCAGTTCTTC

d_gene: NA
len: 14
j_gene: TRBJ2-1
abundance: NA
v_gene: TRBV7-2
CDR3aa: CASSLVNIGNEQFF
CDR3nt: TGTGCCAGCAGCTTAGTGAATATCGGGAATGAGCAGTTCTTC

d_gene: NA
len: 11
j_gene: TRBJ2-7
abundance: once
v_gene: TRBV29-1
CDR3aa: CSVETGYEQYF
CDR3nt: TGCAGCGTGGAAACAGGCTACGAGCAGTACTTC

d_gene: NA
len: 13
j_gene: TRBJ1-5
abundance: once
v_gene: TRBV7-6
CDR3aa: CASSSGSLKAQHF
CDR3nt: TGTGCCAGCAGCTCGGGGTCCCTCAAAGCCCAGCATTTT

d_gene: TRBD1
len: 13
j_gene: TRBJ1-3
abundance: once
v_gene: TRBV2
CDR3aa: CASSGDRGFTIYF
CDR3nt: TGTGCCAGCAGTGGAGACAGGGGGTTCACCATATATTTT

d_gene: NA
len: 16
j_gene: TRBJ2-4
abundance: NA
v_gene: TRBV28
CDR3aa: CASSLTAGGAKNIQYF
CDR3nt: TGTGCCAGCAGTTTAACCGCAGGGGGGGCCAAAAACATTCAGTACTTC

d_gene: TRBD2
len: 16
j_gene: TRBJ2-1
abundance: NA
v_gene: TRBV27
CDR3aa: CASSSPELAGGNEQFF
CDR3nt: TGTGCCAGCAGTTCTCCCGAGCTAGCGGGCGGCAATGAGCAGTTCTTC

d_gene: TRBD1
len: 15
j_gene: TRBJ2-5
abundance: few
v_gene: TRBV5-6
CDR3aa: CASSSSDRGEETQYF
CDR3nt: TGTGCCAGCAGCTCCTCAGACAGGGGTGAGGAGACCCAGTACTTC

d_gene: NA
len: 16
j_gene: TRBJ2-5
abundance: NA
v_gene: TRBV24-1
CDR3aa: CATSDPQAAEGGTQYF
CDR3nt: TGTGCCACCAGTGACCCCCAGGCGGCGGAAGGGGGGACCCAGTACTTC